These 15 T cell receptor beta chains were sequenced from one sample in a study of T cells in Graves' hyperthyroidism and ophthalmopathy. Regions amplified from RNA transcripts were the TCR beta CDR3 regions. The HTBI primer set served for first-round RT-PCR of the TCR CDR3. TCRdb recomputed calls from the multiplex PCR reads with MiXCR, one row per CDR3 protein. The sample holds approximately 420,000 distinct CDR3 sequences, roughly an eighth seen once. The sample consisted of blood. These receptor sequences come from a woman between 18 and 30 years old with Graves' hyperthyroidism.

The chain couples TRBV29-1 to TRBJ1-1; D possibly corresponds to TRBD1 (6 bases). V lost 7 bases, J lost 9 bases, and 21 bases lay in between. CDR3 length: 13 amino acids. Germline lookup yields CDR1 SQVTM and CDR2 ANQGSEA. The CDR3: CSGAPGAGEKAFF. CDR3 DNA sequence: TGCAGCGGTGCTCCGGGGGCAGGAGAAAAAGCTTTCTTT. Using reference TRBV29-1 and TRBJ1-1 for the parts outside the CDR3, the full variable domain is SAVISQKPSRDICQRGTSLTIQCQVDSQVTMMFWYRQQPGQSLTLIATANQGSEATYESGFVIDKFPISRPNLTFSTLTVSNMSPEDSSIYLCSGAPGAGEKAFFGQGTRLTVV.

This clonotype showed up many times. This chain links TRBV28 with TRBJ2-7, with D perhaps given as TRBD1 or TRBD2 (6 bases each). Germline V gene sequence: CDR1 MDHEN, CDR2 SYDVKM. The ends were cut back, 3 bases at V and 0 bases at J, with 12 bases in the middle. This CDR3 is 15 amino acids long. This CDR3 reads CASSFWRGVSYEQYF. CDR3 DNA: TGTGCCAGCAGTTTCTGGAGGGGGGTCTCCTACGAGCAGTACTTC.

In this sample, this clonotype turned up many times. The chain links TRBV7-8 to TRBJ1-5, with a possible D match to TRBD1 (6 bases). This CDR3 comprises 14 residues. V lost 3 bases and J 1 base, leaving 7 bases between the germline ends. Germline CDR1 is SGHVS and CDR2 is FQNEAQ. This CDR3 is CASSFDRSNQPQHF. The CDR3 DNA reads TGTGCCAGCAGCTTTGACAGGAGCAATCAGCCCCAGCATTTT.

A few counts support this clonotype. The rearrangement joins TRBV2 to TRBJ1-2; D remains unclear. The CDR3 spans 13 residues. V was shortened by 4 bases and J by 7 bases, with 13 bases between the two germline ends. Germline assignment: CDR1 SNHLY and CDR2 FYNNEI. The CDR3 DNA follows: TGTGCCAGCAGTGGCCTTGGAAGGGTTGGCTACACCTTC. It yields the protein CASSGLGRVGYTF.

This clonotype was counted only a few times. This sequence joins TRBV20-1 and TRBJ2-2, with 9 bases identical to TRBD2. Germline V gene lookup returns CDR1 DFQATT and CDR2 SNEGSKA (reference sequence). Losses at the gene ends were 5 bases for V and 4 bases for J; bases not matched to a gene: 11. The CDR3 is 16 amino acids. In DNA form, the CDR3 reads TGCAGTGCTCGCGCCATGGTAGCGGGGGCCACCGGGGAGCTGTTTTTT. It translates to CSARAMVAGATGELFF.

There are many counts of this clonotype. This chain connects TRBV11-2 to TRBJ1-6; 8 nucleotides align to TRBD1. Looked up from germline, CDR1 is SGHAT and CDR2 is FQNNGV. The CDR3 sequence is 15 residues long. Trimming removed 6 bases from V and 7 bases from J; junction bases left unmatched: 8. Written as DNA, the CDR3 is TGTGCCAGCAGTTCACTGACAGGGGACAATTCACCCCTCCACTTT. It codes for CASSSLTGDNSPLHF.

This clonotype occurred many times. One end of the junction varies from germline; a read error may be responsible. This chain connects TRBV4-1 to TRBJ2-1, with 10 bases aligning to TRBD2. The length of the CDR3 is 17 residues. Looked up from germline, CDR1 is MGHRA and CDR2 is YSYEKL. Here the CDR3 DNA reads TGCGCCAACAGCCAAGAGGAGCGGGAGGGCCTGGGGTATGAGCAGTTCTTC. This codes for CANSQEEREGLGYEQFF.

This clonotype showed up many times. The rearrangement links TRBV28 to TRBJ2-5; 10 nucleotides line up with TRBD1. Per the germline V gene, CDR1 is MDHEN and CDR2 is SYDVKM. V trimming: 8 bases; J trimming: 4 bases; junction bases outside the gene matches: 13. CDR3 size: 16 residues. DNA for the CDR3: TGTGCCAGCCGGAAGACAGGGGGCGGAATGGGAGAGACCCAGTACTTC. It is translated as CASRKTGGGMGETQYF. The complete variable domain, with remaining parts taken from reference TRBV28 and TRBJ2-5, reads DVKVTQSSRYLVKRTGEKVFLECVQDMDHENMFWYRQDPGLGLRLIYFSYDVKMKEKGDIPEGYSVSREKKERFSLILESASTNQTSMYLCASRKTGGGMGETQYFGPGTRLLVL.

The sample holds a few counts of this clonotype. The rearrangement uses TRBV3-1 and TRBJ2-1; 7 bases are a match to TRBD1. The CDR3 runs to 19 residues. The germline V gene has CDR1 LGHDT and CDR2 YNNKEL (reference sequence). V trimming: 4 bases; J trimming: 0 bases; junction bases outside the gene matches: 15. The CDR3, as DNA: TGTGCCAGCAGCCGGCCAAGATTAGGGACAGCAAGCTCCTACAATGAGCAGTTCTTC. Translated: CASSRPRLGTASSYNEQFF.

At least ten counts were recorded for this clonotype. This chain uses TRBV15 with TRBJ1-5; D gene ambiguous. CDR3 length: 12 residues. The V end lost 4 bases, the J end lost 3 bases, and 4 bases lay between the germline ends. Germline lookup yields CDR1 LNHNV and CDR2 YYDKDF (reference sequence). CDR3: CATSTPNQPQHF. The CDR3 DNA reads TGTGCCACCAGCACGCCCAATCAGCCCCAGCATTTT. Filled out from reference TRBV15 and TRBJ1-5, the complete variable domain reads DAMVIQNPRYQVTQFGKPVTLSCSQTLNHNVMYWYQQKSSQAPKLLFHYYDKDFNNEADTPDNFQSRRPNTSFCFLDIRSPGLGDTAMYLCATSTPNQPQHFGDGTRLSIL.

This clonotype was detected only a few times. The CDR3 sequence: CASSFSSRTNTGELFF. The CDR3 region has the DNA TGTGCCAGCAGTTTTTCCAGTCGGACGAACACCGGGGAGCTGTTTTTT. The rearrangement uses TRBV27 and TRBJ2-2; D is uncertain. The CDR3 totals 16 residues. CDR1 is MNHEY and CDR2 is SMNVEV in the germline V gene (reference sequence). Trimming cost V 3 bases and J 0 bases, with 11 bases left between them.

Comments on this clonotype: This may come from a read error, since a much larger clone is one base off. The chain uses TRBV30 and TRBJ1-2; no reliable D call. V was trimmed by 3 bases and J by 13 bases, leaving 24 bases between them. The CDR3 totals 14 residues. CDR1 and CDR2 from the germline V gene are GTSNPN and SVGIG (reference sequence). CDR3 in DNA: TGTGCCTGGAGCATTTTGACCGGGAGTGGTAGCTTCACCTTC. The encoded protein is CAWSILTGSGSFTF. The full variable domain, its missing parts supplied by reference TRBV30 and TRBJ1-2, is SQTIHQWPATLVQPVGSPLSLECTVEGTSNPNLYWYRQAAGRGLQLLFYSVGIGQISSEVPQNLSASRPQDRQFILSSKKLLLSDSGFYLCAWSILTGSGSFTFGSGTRLTVV.

This clonotype was seen only a few times. The chain combines TRBV7-2 with TRBJ1-2, with D tentatively TRBD1 (6 bases). Germline-derived CDR1 and CDR2 are SGHTA and FQGNSA. CDR3 size: 16 residues. V lost 2 bases and J 4 bases, leaving 17 bases between the germline ends. In DNA, the CDR3 is TGTGCCAGCAGCTTAACTCCCCGGGGGCAGAGCTATGGCTACACCTTC. Translation: CASSLTPRGQSYGYTF.

This clonotype was recorded at least ten times. The chain has TRBV18 and TRBJ2-5, with 7 bases lining up with TRBD1. With 0 bases clipped from V and 4 bases from J, the junction kept 8 bases outside the gene matches. Per the germline V gene, CDR1 is KGHSH and CDR2 is LQKENI. The CDR3 runs 16 residues. The CDR3 here is CASSPPGTAGRETQYF. Written as DNA, the CDR3 is TGTGCCAGCTCACCACCCGGGACAGCCGGCAGAGAGACCCAGTACTTC.

The chain couples TRBV10-2 to TRBJ2-1; D may match TRBD1 or TRBD2 (5 bases each). Per the germline V gene, CDR1 is WSHSY and CDR2 is SAAADI. The V end was cut by 0 bases, the J end by 9 bases, with 9 bases between. CDR3 size: 13 residues. This CDR3 reads CASSESRGTEQFF. CDR3 nucleotides: TGCGCCAGCAGTGAGTCCCGGGGCACTGAGCAGTTCTTC.